Shown below are 14 T cell receptor beta chains from a single sample sequenced in a study of CD8+ T cells in alopecia areata. As for treatment: oral pan-JAK inhibitor, 5-10 mg twice daily. Extraction of RNA preceded its reverse transcription into cDNA, which served as the sequencing template. Profiling relied on immunoSEQ multiplex PCR, and the TCRdb table lists in-frame clones only, not all of them. The sample lists around 100,000 clones, less than 70% occurring once. The material sequenced was CD4+ T cells sorted from blood, taken at week 24, from a patient treated with tofacitinib. Every receptor here comes from a human donor with alopecia areata.

There are a few counts of this clone. The chain uses TRBV19 and TRBJ1-1; D might be TRBD1 (6 bases). The CDR3 covers 12 residues. V gave up 8 bases and J gave up 1 base, with 8 bases separating them. CDR1 LNHDA and CDR2 SQIVND come from the germline V gene (reference sequence). CDR3 sequence (DNA): TGTGCCAGTTCGGACAGGAACACTGAAGCTTTCTTT. Protein sequence: CASSDRNTEAFF. The full variable domain, rest sourced from reference TRBV19 and TRBJ1-1, is DGGITQSPKYLFRKEGQNVTLSCEQNLNHDAMYWYRQDPGQGLRLIYYSQIVNDFQKGDIAEGYSVSREKKESFPLTVTSAQKNPTAFYLCASSDRNTEAFFGQGTRLTVV.

The V call is TRBV29-1, the J call TRBJ1-6; the D is unclear. From germline, CDR1 is SQVTM and CDR2 ANQGSEA. This CDR3 is 14 amino acids long. V was clipped by 3 bases and J by 0 bases, with 6 bases between them. The CDR3 reads CSVDPRSYNSPLHF. The CDR3 DNA reads TGCAGCGTTGACCCCCGCTCCTATAATTCACCCCTCCACTTT. The full variable domain, in which reference TRBV29-1 and TRBJ1-6 provide the parts outside the CDR3, is SAVISQKPSRDICQRGTSLTIQCQVDSQVTMMFWYRQQPGQSLTLIATANQGSEATYESGFVIDKFPISRPNLTFSTLTVSNMSPEDSSIYLCSVDPRSYNSPLHFGNGTRLTVT.

This chain joins TRBV30 and TRBJ1-4; the D is unclear. Trimming removed 5 bases from V and 0 bases from J, with 13 bases in between. CDR1 is GTSNPN and CDR2 is SVGIG in the germline V gene (reference sequence). This CDR3 comprises 15 residues. CDR3 sequence (DNA): TGTGCCTGGGGTGCTCATGTCACAACTAATGAAAAACTGTTTTTT. Translating gives CAWGAHVTTNEKLFF.

The V and J genes are TRBV18 and TRBJ2-2; D may match TRBD1 or TRBD2 (5 bases each). The CDR3 length is 14 residues. Per the germline V gene, CDR1 is KGHSH and CDR2 is LQKENI. Trimming pared 5 bases from V and 4 bases from J, leaving 11 bases between. In DNA, the CDR3 is TGTGCCAGCTCATCGGTTGGGACCACCGGGGAGCTGTTTTTT. Translated: CASSSVGTTGELFF.

This clone was seen only a few times. V is TRBV30 and J is TRBJ1-3; D uncertain. V was pared by 0 bases and J by 14 bases, with 8 bases between. CDR1 is GTSNPN and CDR2 is SVGIG in the germline V gene (reference sequence). The CDR3 contains 10 residues. This CDR3 reads CAWSVRDLYF. The CDR3 DNA reads TGTGCCTGGAGTGTCCGAGACTTATATTTT.

The chain links TRBV28 to TRBJ1-5, with TRBD1 matching 7 bases. This CDR3 spans 17 amino acids. Trimming at V came to 1 base and at J to 1 base, leaving 7 bases not matched to a gene. CDR1 MDHEN and CDR2 SYDVKM come from the germline V gene. The CDR3, as DNA: TGTGCCAGCAGTTTATCTCCAGGGGGTGTGAGCAATCAGCCCCAGCATTTT. Translation gives CASSLSPGGVSNQPQHF.

This sequence joins TRBV29-1 and TRBJ1-2; D gene ambiguous. CDR1 SQVTM and CDR2 ANQGSEA come from the germline V gene. Trimming cost V 3 bases and J 4 bases, with 12 bases left between them. This CDR3 is built from 13 residues. The CDR3: CSVDKGIGYGYTF. The CDR3 DNA follows: TGCAGCGTTGATAAGGGAATTGGCTATGGCTACACCTTC.

This sequence joins TRBV29-1 and TRBJ2-6, with D perhaps matching TRBD1 (6 bases). The CDR3 extends over 14 amino acids. The germline V gene encodes CDR1 SQVTM and CDR2 ANQGSEA. The V gene lost 4 bases and the J gene lost 4 bases, with 11 bases spanning the gap. Written as DNA, the CDR3 is TGCAGCGTTGGTACAGGGTCAGGGGCCAACGTCCTGACTTTC. Translated: CSVGTGSGANVLTF.

There are a few counts of this clone. The V and J genes are TRBV4-2 and TRBJ2-2; D is undetermined. The germline V gene encodes CDR1 LGHNA and CDR2 YNFKEQ. The CDR3 totals 14 residues. The V end was cut by 0 bases, the J end by 4 bases, with 6 bases between. In nucleotides, the CDR3 is TGTGCCAGCAGCCAAGAATTACGCACCGGGGAGCTGTTTTTT. It specifies CASSQELRTGELFF.

This rearrangement joins TRBV18 to TRBJ1-4; D is uncertain. Trimming took 1 base from V and 5 from J, leaving 5 bases between them. The germline gives CDR1 KGHSH, CDR2 LQKENI. The CDR3 consists of 13 residues. The CDR3: CASSPLRNEKLFF. Written as DNA, the CDR3 is TGTGCCAGCTCACCACTTAGGAATGAAAAACTGTTTTTT.

The rearrangement joins TRBV29-1 to TRBJ2-5, with 7 nucleotides matching TRBD2. The CDR3 contains 18 residues. Germline CDR1 SQVTM, CDR2 ANQGSEA. After removal of 4 bases from V and 2 bases from J, the junction contained 19 bases not matched to a gene. The CDR3 sequence is CSVVLGGITIFRQETQYF. DNA for the CDR3: TGCAGCGTTGTTTTGGGGGGGATCACAATTTTTCGGCAAGAGACCCAGTACTTC.

In this sample, this clone turned up a few times. The rearrangement joins TRBV18 to TRBJ1-3, with D hard to call. Germline lookup yields CDR1 KGHSH and CDR2 LQKENI. Trimming stripped 5 bases from V and 0 bases from J, with 8 bases between. CDR3 length equals 14 residues. The CDR3 DNA reads as TGTGCCAGCTCATCCGGAAGCTCTGGAAACACCATATATTTT. Protein: CASSSGSSGNTIYF.

The rearrangement joins TRBV29-1 to TRBJ2-7; no definite D call. V shed 4 bases and J shed 0 bases, with 10 bases lying between them. The germline CDR1 and CDR2 sequences are SQVTM and ANQGSEA. This CDR3 comprises 13 residues. CDR3 DNA: TGCAGCGTTGCCCCGGTGAGCTCCTACGAGCAGTACTTC. It codes for CSVAPVSSYEQYF.

A few counts support this clone. The chain uses TRBV2 and TRBJ1-1; TRBD1 agrees at 12 bases. V shed 4 bases and J 5 bases; nucleotides not matched to a gene: 5. The CDR3 loop spans 15 amino acids. Germline values: CDR1 SNHLY, CDR2 FYNNEI. In nucleotides, the CDR3 is TGTGCCAGCAGTGCGGGACAGGGGGCGTGGACTGAAGCTTTCTTT. This gives the protein CASSAGQGAWTEAFF.